Presented here are 9 T cell receptor beta chains from one specimen sequenced in a study of shared clonotypes between healthy human individuals. The protocol was immunoSEQ multiplex PCR, while the TCRdb copy is restricted to in-frame clones and leaves out a portion. The profile shows some 1 million clones, more than 65% of them singletons. Sequenced sample: memory CD4+ T cells sorted from blood. This sample's subset: CD45RA-negative fraction. These receptors all come from a man aged 18 to 30 in good health.

The chain combines TRBV2 with TRBJ2-7, with 9 bases aligning to TRBD2. J gave up 7 bases and V 2 bases, and 6 bases lay outside the gene matches. The CDR3 is 14 residues long. CDR1 is SNHLY, CDR2 FYNNEI, per germline. CDR3 sequence reads: CASSESSGVGEQYF. DNA for the CDR3: TGTGCCAGCAGTGAATCTAGCGGGGTCGGGGAGCAGTACTTC.

The genes are TRBV9 and TRBJ1-1; weak D call: TRBD1 (5 bases). The CDR3 is made up of 14 amino acids. The V gene's germline CDR1 is SGDLS and CDR2 YYNGEE. The V end was cut by 0 bases, the J end by 6 bases, with 12 bases between. CDR3 nucleotide sequence: TGTGCCAGCAGCGTAGCTAACCAGGGCTCTGAAGCTTTCTTT. This codes for CASSVANQGSEAFF.

The chain employs TRBV7-9 and TRBJ1-4; 9 bases match TRBD1. The CDR3 runs to 15 residues. Germline-derived CDR1 and CDR2 are SEHNR and FQNEAQ (reference sequence). After removal of 3 bases from V and 5 bases from J, the junction contained 4 bases not matched to a gene. The CDR3 spells CASSFWTGVNEKLFF. The DNA of the CDR3 is TGTGCCAGCAGCTTCTGGACAGGGGTGAATGAAAAACTGTTTTTT.

Of note for this clone: This CDR3 is also generated by other DNA sequences in the sample. The J gene is TRBJ2-7, the V gene TRBV30, with D uncertain. The CDR3 is 14 amino acids. V was cut by 0 bases and J by 0 bases, with 9 bases left in between. CDR1 and CDR2 (germline): GTSNPN, SVGIG (reference sequence). The DNA for the CDR3 is TGTGCCTGGAGTGTGGGTGGCAGCTCCTACGAGCAGTACTTC. It is translated as CAWSVGGSSYEQYF.

J is TRBJ2-3 and V is TRBV20-1; D unresolved. Germline V gives CDR1 DFQATT, CDR2 SNEGSKA (reference sequence). This CDR3 is built from 10 residues. In DNA form, the CDR3 reads TGCAGCTCCATCGGGGATACGCAGTATTTT. Translation gives CSSIGDTQYF.

The chain uses TRBV7-2 and TRBJ2-5, with D possibly TRBD1 on 5 matching bases. In germline, CDR1 is SGHTA, CDR2 FQGNSA. The ends were cut back, 3 bases at V and 4 bases at J, with 12 bases in the middle. The CDR3 contains 14 residues. The CDR3 DNA is TGTGCCAGCAGCTTGGCCTCAGGGTTAGAGACCCAGTACTTC. This codes for CASSLASGLETQYF.

This clone was recorded once. The V and J genes are TRBV6-5 and TRBJ1-5; D is ambiguous. The CDR3 contains 15 residues. V was clipped by 6 bases and J by 0 bases, with 12 bases between them. Per the germline V gene, CDR1 is MNHEY and CDR2 is SVGAGI. The CDR3 sequence: CASSNRAYSNQPQHF. In DNA form, the CDR3 reads TGTGCCAGCAGCAACAGAGCTTATAGCAATCAGCCCCAGCATTTT.

This chain uses TRBV7-9 with TRBJ1-1; D is uncertain. Germline-derived CDR1 and CDR2 are SEHNR and FQNEAQ (reference sequence). The CDR3 is 13 residues long. V lost 5 bases and J 6 bases, leaving 13 bases between the germline ends. The CDR3 protein is CASSLAGKPEAFF. CDR3 coding DNA: TGTGCCAGCAGCCTTGCGGGGAAACCTGAAGCTTTCTTT. Supplemented by reference TRBV7-9 and TRBJ1-1, the full variable domain reads DTGVSQNPRHKITKRGQNVTFRCDPISEHNRLYWYRQTLGQGPEFLTYFQNEAQLEKSRLLSDRFSAERPKGSFSTLEIQRTEQGDSAMYLCASSLAGKPEAFFGQGTRLTVV.

Points on this clone: In the same sample, other DNA sequences code for this CDR3. The rearrangement joins TRBV5-4 to TRBJ2-3, with 9 nucleotides matching TRBD2. J gave up 0 bases and V 4 bases, and 3 bases lay outside the gene matches. The CDR3 is 15 residues long. CDR1 and CDR2 (germline): SGHNT, YYREEE (reference sequence). This chain's CDR3 is CASSASGTSTDTQYF. Here the CDR3 DNA reads TGTGCCAGCAGCGCTAGCGGGACTAGCACAGATACGCAGTATTTT.